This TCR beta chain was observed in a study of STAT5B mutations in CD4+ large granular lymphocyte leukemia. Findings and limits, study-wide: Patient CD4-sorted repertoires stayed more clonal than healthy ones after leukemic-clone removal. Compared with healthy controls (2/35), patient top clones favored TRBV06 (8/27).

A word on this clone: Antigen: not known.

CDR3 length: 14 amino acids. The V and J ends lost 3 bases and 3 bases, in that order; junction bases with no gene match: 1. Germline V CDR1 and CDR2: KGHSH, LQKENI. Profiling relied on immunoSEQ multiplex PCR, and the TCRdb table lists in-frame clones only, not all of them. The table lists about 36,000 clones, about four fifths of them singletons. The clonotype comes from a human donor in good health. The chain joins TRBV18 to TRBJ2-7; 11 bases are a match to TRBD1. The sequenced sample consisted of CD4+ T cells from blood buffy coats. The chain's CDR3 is CASSPGQGDYEQYF. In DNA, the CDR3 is TGTGCCAGCTCACCGGGACAGGGGGACTACGAGCAGTACTTC.